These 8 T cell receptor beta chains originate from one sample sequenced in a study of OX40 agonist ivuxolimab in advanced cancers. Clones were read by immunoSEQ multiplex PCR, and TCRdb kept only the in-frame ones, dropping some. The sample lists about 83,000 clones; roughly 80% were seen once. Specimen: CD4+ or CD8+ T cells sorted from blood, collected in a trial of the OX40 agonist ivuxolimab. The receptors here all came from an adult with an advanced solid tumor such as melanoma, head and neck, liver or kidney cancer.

CDR3 amino acids: CASGYGQETQYF. Written as DNA, the CDR3 is TGTGCCAGCGGTTACGGGCAAGAGACCCAGTACTTC. V and J are TRBV2 and TRBJ2-5; D is unresolved. V lost 8 bases to trimming and J lost 2 bases, with 9 bases between them. The CDR3 is made up of 12 amino acids. Per the germline V gene, CDR1 is SNHLY and CDR2 is FYNNEI.

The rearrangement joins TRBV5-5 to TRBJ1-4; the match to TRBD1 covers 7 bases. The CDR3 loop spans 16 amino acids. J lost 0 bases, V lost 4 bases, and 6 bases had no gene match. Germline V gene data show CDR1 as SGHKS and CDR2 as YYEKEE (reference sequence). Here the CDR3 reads CASSLRQGATNEKLFF. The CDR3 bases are TGTGCCAGCAGCCTCCGACAGGGCGCAACTAATGAAAAACTGTTTTTT.

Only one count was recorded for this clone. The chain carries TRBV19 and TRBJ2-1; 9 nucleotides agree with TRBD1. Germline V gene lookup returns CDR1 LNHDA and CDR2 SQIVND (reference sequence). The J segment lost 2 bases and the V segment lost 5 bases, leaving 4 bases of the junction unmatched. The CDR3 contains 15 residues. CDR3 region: CASSSTGGAYNEQFF. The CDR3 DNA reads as TGTGCCAGTAGTTCGACAGGGGGGGCCTACAATGAGCAGTTCTTC.

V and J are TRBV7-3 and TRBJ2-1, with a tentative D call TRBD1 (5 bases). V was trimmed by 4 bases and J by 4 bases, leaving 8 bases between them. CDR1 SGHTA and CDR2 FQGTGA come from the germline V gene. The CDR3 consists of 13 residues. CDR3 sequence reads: CASSSTVYNEQFF. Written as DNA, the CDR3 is TGTGCCAGCAGCTCGACAGTATACAATGAGCAGTTCTTC.

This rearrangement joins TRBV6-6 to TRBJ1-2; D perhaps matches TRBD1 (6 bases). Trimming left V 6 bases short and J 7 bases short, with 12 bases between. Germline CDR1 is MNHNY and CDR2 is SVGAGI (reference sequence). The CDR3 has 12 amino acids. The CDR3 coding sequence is TGTGCCAGCAGAAACAGGGATCTTGGCTACACCTTC. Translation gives CASRNRDLGYTF.

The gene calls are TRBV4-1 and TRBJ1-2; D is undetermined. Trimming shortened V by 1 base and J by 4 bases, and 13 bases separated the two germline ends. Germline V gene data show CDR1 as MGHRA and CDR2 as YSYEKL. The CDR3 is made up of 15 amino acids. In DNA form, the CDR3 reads TGCGCCAGCAGCCAAGGGGTAGGGAACCTCTATGGCTACACCTTC. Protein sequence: CASSQGVGNLYGYTF.

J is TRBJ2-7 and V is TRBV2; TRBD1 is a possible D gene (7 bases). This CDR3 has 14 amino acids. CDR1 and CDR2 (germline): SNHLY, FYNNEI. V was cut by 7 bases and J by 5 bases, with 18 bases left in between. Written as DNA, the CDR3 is TGTGCCAGCACCCTCGGCAGGGGGGCTGACGAGCAGTACTTC. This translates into CASTLGRGADEQYF.

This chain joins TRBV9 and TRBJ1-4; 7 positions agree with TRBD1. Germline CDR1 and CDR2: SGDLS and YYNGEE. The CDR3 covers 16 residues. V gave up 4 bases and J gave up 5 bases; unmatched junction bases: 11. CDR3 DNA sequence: TGTGCCAGCAGCCCCCGGACAGGAGGCCGAAATGAAAAACTGTTTTTT. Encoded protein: CASSPRTGGRNEKLFF. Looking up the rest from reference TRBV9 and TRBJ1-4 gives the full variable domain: DSGVTQTPKHLITATGQRVTLRCSPRSGDLSVYWYQQSLDQGLQFLIQYYNGEERAKGNILERFSAQQFPDLHSELNLSSLELGDSALYFCASSPRTGGRNEKLFFGSGTQLSVL.